The TCR beta chain described here comes from a study of blood T cells in healthy people across ages. About the research overall: Researchers report that template switching captured about one barcoded beta molecule per two T cells. Study-level results: A greater number of naive CD4+ cells and higher diversity distinguished long-lived donors from aged donors. Strong correlation linked observed beta diversity and percent naive T cells.

This clonotype was observed a handful of times. Antigen specificity is unknown. PCR was performed a second time for about 7 to 11 cycles using a sample-barcoded 5' primer and a J-beta primer mix. The template-switch adaptor, which had 12 random nucleotides, put a tag on each cDNA molecule. TCRdb reanalysed the 5' RACE reads using MiXCR and keeps one entry per CDR3 protein. The sample gives about 1.6 million distinct CDR3 sequences, about 31% of which show up once; about 10% is in the top ten. Germline values: CDR1 MNHNS, CDR2 SASEGT. J lost 4 bases, V lost 4 bases, and 6 bases had no gene match. CDR3 size: 15 residues.

The clonotype originates from a woman in her thirties in good health. The chain recombines TRBV6-1 with TRBJ2-3; 9 positions match TRBD2. The sample comprised blood. CDR3 in DNA: TGTGCCAGCAGTGGCCAAGCGGGAGGAGCAGATACGCAGTATTTT. This codes for CASSGQAGGADTQYF.